A single sample gave rise to the 13 T cell receptor beta chains below, sequenced in a study of T cells after yellow fever vaccination. TCRdb ran MiXCR on the 5' RACE reads and lists one entry per CDR3 protein. This table has around 250,000 distinct CDR3 sequences, about 5% appearing once. The sequences come from CD4+ T cells sorted from PBMCs, collected on the day of the yellow fever booster vaccination. Receptors were obtained from a man between 18 and 35 years old who received the YFV17D yellow fever vaccine.

In this sample, this clonotype turned up many times. This chain joins TRBV29-1 and TRBJ1-1; D may be TRBD1 (6 bases). Germline values: CDR1 SQVTM, CDR2 ANQGSEA. With 6 bases removed from V and 7 bases from J, the gap between germline ends came to 18 bases. The CDR3 is 13 amino acids. CDR3 coding DNA: TGCAGCGTCGGGGGGGCTCTGCGGGTTGAAGCTTTCTTT. Its protein product is CSVGGALRVEAFF. The entire variable domain, with the rest obtained from reference TRBV29-1 and TRBJ1-1, is as follows: SAVISQKPSRDICQRGTSLTIQCQVDSQVTMMFWYRQQPGQSLTLIATANQGSEATYESGFVIDKFPISRPNLTFSTLTVSNMSPEDSSIYLCSVGGALRVEAFFGQGTRLTVV.

This clonotype was counted at least ten times. The chain combines TRBV7-2 with TRBJ2-5, with D perhaps matching TRBD2 (6 bases). V was clipped by 1 base and J by 6 bases, with 12 bases between them. The CDR3 sequence is 14 residues long. CDR1 is SGHTA and CDR2 is FQGNSA in the germline V gene. CDR3 loop: CASSLGLAMQTQYF. The CDR3 region has the DNA TGTGCCAGCAGCTTAGGCCTAGCGATGCAGACCCAGTACTTC.

The chain joins TRBV5-1 to TRBJ2-3, with 7 bases that match TRBD2. Unmatched junction bases numbered 8, after V lost 4 bases and J lost 0 bases. CDR1 is SGHRS, CDR2 YFSETQ, per germline. CDR3 size: 16 residues. CDR3 coding DNA: TGCGCCAGCAGCCTCATTGAGCGGGGAAGCACAGATACGCAGTATTTT. Protein: CASSLIERGSTDTQYF.

The rearrangement uses TRBV4-3 and TRBJ1-1; D gene uncertain. V was trimmed by 0 bases and J by 0 bases, leaving 8 bases between them. The CDR3 sequence is 15 residues long. Germline V lookup: CDR1 LGHNA, CDR2 YSLEER. In nucleotides, the CDR3 is TGCGCCAGCAGCCAAGATTGGAGACTGAACACTGAAGCTTTCTTT. Protein sequence: CASSQDWRLNTEAFF.

This clonotype appeared many times. The chain uses TRBV20-1 and TRBJ2-5, with D possibly being TRBD2 (5 bases). The CDR3 is 14 amino acids. Trimming removed 5 bases from V and 1 base from J, with 14 bases in between. Germline V gene lookup returns CDR1 DFQATT and CDR2 SNEGSKA (reference sequence). CDR3 sequence (DNA): TGCAGTGCTCTAACGGCCGGGGTCCAAGAGACCCAGTACTTC. Its translation is CSALTAGVQETQYF.

The table lists this clonotype with a few counts. The CDR3 protein is CASSKQGVSYEQYF. The DNA for the CDR3 is TGTGCCAGTAGTAAACAGGGGGTCTCCTACGAGCAGTACTTC. The gene calls are TRBV19 and TRBJ2-7, with TRBD1 identical over 8 bases. This CDR3 contains 14 residues. Germline loops: CDR1 LNHDA, CDR2 SQIVND (reference sequence). With V trimmed by 4 bases and J by 0 bases, 2 bases remained unmatched.

The rearrangement joins TRBV19 to TRBJ1-5, with D possibly being TRBD1 (5 bases). The germline gives CDR1 LNHDA, CDR2 SQIVND (reference sequence). The CDR3 has 13 amino acids. V was pared by 4 bases and J by 7 bases, with 11 bases between. The CDR3 region is CASSRSPGQPQHF. CDR3 sequence (DNA): TGTGCCAGTAGTAGGTCCCCAGGGCAGCCCCAGCATTTT.

This clonotype was seen ten or more times. The V gene is TRBV7-9, the J gene TRBJ1-1; tentative D call: TRBD1 (5 bases). CDR1 and CDR2 from the germline V gene are SEHNR and FQNEAQ (reference sequence). Trimming took off 5 bases at V and 12 bases at J, with 19 bases between the two ends. There are 13 residues in the CDR3. CDR3 nucleotide sequence: TGTGCCAGCAGCGCGCGGACCGGGACCGAAACTTTCTTT. It specifies CASSARTGTETFF. The whole variable domain, filled in from reference TRBV7-9 and TRBJ1-1, reads DTGVSQNPRHKITKRGQNVTFRCDPISEHNRLYWYRQTLGQGPEFLTYFQNEAQLEKSRLLSDRFSAERPKGSFSTLEIQRTEQGDSAMYLCASSARTGTETFFGQGTRLTVV.

This clonotype was recorded many times. The CDR3 loop is CASSQGPSETQYF. CDR3 in DNA: TGTGCCAGCAGTCAAGGACCCTCAGAGACCCAGTACTTC. This chain joins TRBV12-3 or TRBV12-4 and TRBJ2-5; D is unresolved. Trimming removed 5 bases at V and 4 bases at J, with 11 bases between. The CDR3 is made up of 13 amino acids.

This clonotype was seen more than once but under ten times. This sequence joins TRBV19 and TRBJ1-1; D ambiguous. In germline, CDR1 is LNHDA, CDR2 SQIVND (reference sequence). The CDR3 length is 12 residues. Trimming removed 1 base from V and 7 bases from J, with 7 bases in between. The CDR3 loop is CASSIVGGEAFF. CDR3 in DNA: TGTGCCAGTAGTATAGTAGGAGGTGAAGCTTTCTTT.

This clonotype has more than one count but fewer than ten. V usage is TRBV9 and J usage is TRBJ2-3; 11 bases match TRBD2. CDR1 is SGDLS, CDR2 YYNGEE, per germline. Germline trimming cut 3 bases from V and 2 bases from J; bases unmatched to any gene: 5. This CDR3 comprises 16 residues. In nucleotides, the CDR3 is TGTGCCAGCAGCGGACGACTAGCGGGGACCACAGATACGCAGTATTTT. It translates to CASSGRLAGTTDTQYF.

The table lists this clonotype with a few counts. The chain couples TRBV5-4 to TRBJ2-5; no reliable D call. CDR3 length equals 19 residues. Germline V gene data show CDR1 as SGHNT and CDR2 as YYREEE (reference sequence). Trimming took off 0 bases at V and 7 bases at J, with 28 bases between the two ends. In nucleotides, the CDR3 is TGTGCCAGCAGCTTGGTAGGGCATTCGGAGAGAGGACGTTTCGGGACCCAGTACTTC. Its translation: CASSLVGHSERGRFGTQYF.

The chain recombines TRBV4-1 with TRBJ2-7, with TRBD1 as a possible D gene (5 bases). The CDR3 spans 14 residues. The germline CDR1 and CDR2 sequences are MGHRA and YSYEKL. The V end was cut by 4 bases, the J end by 0 bases, with 10 bases between. CDR3 nucleotides: TGCGCCAGCAGCCGGACATCGGGCTCCTACGAGCAGTACGTC. Protein product: CASSRTSGSYEQYV.